Listed here are 8 T cell receptor beta chains from one sample, sequenced in a study of T-cell memory formation after mild COVID-19 (dated by TCRdb to about 2021). The library relied on 5' RACE. Sequencing was carried out with an Illumina NovaSeq 6000. The public reads were quality trimmed at Q25 with fastp and then assembled into clones with MiXCR by TCRdb, keeping productive beta chains. Every distinct CDR3 protein forms one entry, paired with its most common genes and DNA. The sample has hundreds of thousands of distinct CDR3 sequences on record, more than 20% of them singletons. The ten largest clones capture around 12% of the sample. Sequencing was carried out using PBMCs or a T cell subset sorted from them (not recorded which). These receptors originate from an adult woman who had mild COVID-19 (a few samples of this study predate the infection). The sample titles of this study are shuffled in the database, so cell type and time point are left out; the donor was told from shared clones.

This clonotype has only a few counts. This chain connects TRBV7-8 to TRBJ2-3, with 8 bases lining up with TRBD1. Per the germline V gene, CDR1 is SGHVS and CDR2 is FQNEAQ. Germline trimming cut 5 bases from V and 2 bases from J; bases unmatched to any gene: 18. This CDR3 has 19 amino acids. The chain's CDR3 is CASSEDRELSQGDTDTQYF. For the CDR3, the DNA is TGTGCCAGCAGCGAGGACAGGGAGCTGTCCCAGGGTGACACAGATACGCAGTATTTT.

This clonotype was counted a few times. This chain uses TRBV7-2 with TRBJ2-3, with TRBD2 matching over 11 bases. The CDR3 consists of 16 residues. Germline V gene data show CDR1 as SGHTA and CDR2 as FQGNSA. V shed 0 bases, J shed 2 bases, and the junction held 1 base outside the gene matches. Here the CDR3 reads CASSLAGLAVTDTQYF. The CDR3 nucleotides are TGTGCCAGCAGCTTAGCGGGACTAGCGGTCACAGATACGCAGTATTTT. The full variable domain, in which reference TRBV7-2 and TRBJ2-3 provide the parts outside the CDR3, is GAGVSQSPSNKVTEKGKDVELRCDPISGHTALYWYRQSLGQGLEFLIYFQGNSAPDKSGLPSDRFSAERTGGSVSTLTIQRTQQEDSAVYLCASSLAGLAVTDTQYFGPGTRLTVL.

This clonotype occurred a few times. The chain has TRBV20-1 and TRBJ2-1, with 7 bases aligning to TRBD1. The V and J ends lost 4 bases and 8 bases, in that order; junction bases with no gene match: 11. From germline, CDR1 is DFQATT and CDR2 SNEGSKA (reference sequence). The CDR3 consists of 14 residues. The CDR3 region has the DNA TGCAGTGCTACCGACAGGGTCCATATCGATGAGCAGTTCTTC. The encoded protein is CSATDRVHIDEQFF.

The V gene is TRBV24-1, the J gene TRBJ2-1; a possible D gene is TRBD2 (5 bases). This CDR3 spans 12 amino acids. CDR1 and CDR2 (germline): KGHDR, SFDVKD. The V end lost 7 bases, the J end lost 6 bases, and 9 bases lay between the germline ends. The CDR3 nucleotides read TGTGCCACCAGCCATGGAGGCAATGAGCAGTTCTTC. The encoded protein is CATSHGGNEQFF.

This clonotype was seen a few times. The chain combines TRBV5-1 with TRBJ1-2, with 8 bases matching TRBD1. Germline V gene data show CDR1 as SGHRS and CDR2 as YFSETQ. V lost 1 base to trimming and J lost 2 bases; unmatched junction nucleotides: 4. This CDR3 spans 15 amino acids. Here the CDR3 reads CASSLTGGGNYGYTF. In DNA, the CDR3 is TGCGCCAGCAGCTTGACAGGGGGAGGAAACTATGGCTACACCTTC. The full variable domain, rest sourced from reference TRBV5-1 and TRBJ1-2, is KAGVTQTPRYLIKTRGQQVTLSCSPISGHRSVSWYQQTPGQGLQFLFEYFSETQRNKGNFPGRFSGRQFSNSRSEMNVSTLELGDSALYLCASSLTGGGNYGYTFGSGTRLTVV.

The count of this clonotype is one. The chain links TRBV7-9 to TRBJ1-1; D might be TRBD1 (5 bases). V lost 4 bases to trimming and J lost 5 bases, with 17 bases between them. Per the germline V gene, CDR1 is SEHNR and CDR2 is FQNEAQ (reference sequence). The CDR3 sequence is 15 residues long. The CDR3 spells CASSYTGTVGTEAFF. The CDR3 DNA sequence: TGTGCCAGCAGCTACACCGGGACTGTGGGGACTGAAGCTTTCTTT.

This clonotype was counted only a few times. This sequence joins TRBV7-6 and TRBJ1-1; tentative D call: TRBD1 (6 bases). The CDR3 is 15 residues long. From germline, CDR1 is SGHVS and CDR2 FNYEAQ. Deletions cut 4 bases from V and 5 bases from J, with 17 bases between. In DNA, the CDR3 is TGTGCCAGCAGCTCTATGGACAGTCCGTTGACTGAAGCTTTCTTT. Translated, it gives CASSSMDSPLTEAFF.

This clonotype appeared a few times. The chain links TRBV19 to TRBJ2-3, with 14 bases aligning to TRBD2. CDR3 length: 17 residues. Germline-derived CDR1 and CDR2 are LNHDA and SQIVND (reference sequence). Unmatched junction bases numbered 9, after V lost 4 bases and J lost 6 bases. The CDR3 is CASSRTSGRSDHDTQYF. As DNA, the CDR3 is TGTGCCAGTAGTAGGACTAGCGGGAGGTCCGACCATGATACGCAGTATTTT.